These 11 T cell receptor beta chains were sequenced from one sample in a study of blood T cell repertoires in COVID-19. Libraries were prepared by immunoSEQ multiplex PCR; TCRdb keeps only in-frame clonotypes and omits some of them. The table records approximately 160,000 clones, around 84% of them present only once. The sample was peripheral blood. The origin of the receptors is a woman over 75 with acute or convalescent COVID-19.

This clone was seen many times. The rearrangement uses TRBV30 and TRBJ2-7; 9 nucleotides line up with TRBD1. The CDR3 length is 15 residues. Germline-derived CDR1 and CDR2 are GTSNPN and SVGIG (reference sequence). V lost 3 bases, J lost 4 bases, and 10 bases stayed unmatched. For the CDR3, the DNA is TGTGCCTGGAGACCTACGGACAGGGGTGGGTACGAGCAGTACTTC. It yields the protein CAWRPTDRGGYEQYF.

This clone was detected once. This sequence joins TRBV5-1 and TRBJ1-1; TRBD1 might be the D (6 bases). CDR3 length equals 16 residues. Germline V lookup: CDR1 SGHRS, CDR2 YFSETQ. Trimming stripped 4 bases from V and 2 bases from J, with 18 bases between. As DNA, the CDR3 is TGCGCCAGCAGCCCGGCCGGAAACAGGGTTAACACTGAAGCTTTCTTT. It codes for CASSPAGNRVNTEAFF.

This clone was picked up one time. V and J are TRBV16 and TRBJ1-2; D may be TRBD1 (5 bases). CDR3 length equals 16 residues. Trimming shortened V by 2 bases and J by 1 base, and 14 bases separated the two germline ends. Germline values: CDR1 KGHSY, CDR2 FQNENV. DNA for the CDR3: TGTGCCAGCAGCCAACGAACAGGAACCGTTAACTATGGCTACACCTTC. Translation gives CASSQRTGTVNYGYTF.

With respect to this clone: Different DNA sequences within this sample yield the same CDR3. The chain has TRBV10-3 and TRBJ2-7, with TRBD1 identical over 7 bases. Germline values: CDR1 ENHRY, CDR2 SYGVKD. V shed 4 bases and J 0 bases; nucleotides not matched to a gene: 3. CDR3 length: 14 amino acids. CDR3 region: CAISGQGVSYEQYF. The CDR3, as DNA: TGTGCCATCAGTGGCCAGGGGGTCTCCTACGAGCAGTACTTC.

This chain uses TRBV27 with TRBJ1-6, with D possibly matching TRBD1 (6 bases). Germline CDR1 reads MNHEY; CDR2 reads SMNVEV (reference sequence). This CDR3 region has 18 residues. V was pared by 2 bases and J by 8 bases, with 22 bases between. CDR3 residues: CASSLGGRGRGPYSPLHF. The CDR3 bases are TGTGCCAGCAGTTTAGGGGGGAGGGGGAGGGGCCCGTATTCACCCCTCCACTTT.

The chain carries TRBV7-2 and TRBJ1-1, with TRBD1 identical over 11 bases. Trimming removed 3 bases from V and 3 bases from J; junction bases left unmatched: 3. The CDR3 spans 15 residues. Germline CDR1 reads SGHTA; CDR2 reads FQGNSA. The CDR3 DNA reads as TGTGCCAGCAGCTTGGACAGGGGGCTGGACACTGAAGCTTTCTTT. It translates to CASSLDRGLDTEAFF.

This clone was recorded a few times. V and J are TRBV10-3 and TRBJ1-2; no firm D call. Trimming removed 4 bases from V and 2 bases from J, with 8 bases in between. CDR3 length equals 13 residues. Germline-derived CDR1 and CDR2 are ENHRY and SYGVKD. CDR3 in DNA: TGTGCCATCAGTGGGCAACCCAACTATGGCTACACCTTC. Encoded protein: CAISGQPNYGYTF.

The chain joins TRBV6-1 to TRBJ2-1, with TRBD2 identical over 11 bases. CDR3 length: 16 residues. The J segment lost 8 bases and the V segment lost 3 bases, leaving 9 bases of the junction unmatched. The germline CDR1 and CDR2 sequences are MNHNS and SASEGT. CDR3 bases: TGTGCCAGCAGTGACGTAGCGGGGGGGAATAGGGATGAGCAGTTCTTC. Protein product: CASSDVAGGNRDEQFF.

J is TRBJ1-3 and V is TRBV5-5; no clear D gene. This CDR3 contains 16 residues. V was trimmed by 0 bases and J by 2 bases, leaving 12 bases between them. The germline V gene has CDR1 SGHKS and CDR2 YYEKEE (reference sequence). The CDR3 coding sequence is TGTGCCAGCAGCTTGGGGCTGTGGGAGGCTGGAAACACCATATATTTT. Translated, it gives CASSLGLWEAGNTIYF.

V gene TRBV15 combines with J gene TRBJ1-3; TRBD1 agrees at 8 bases. J was trimmed by 7 bases and V by 0 bases; bases with no gene match: 8. The CDR3 spans 16 residues. Germline V CDR1 and CDR2: LNHNV, YYDKDF (reference sequence). In DNA form, the CDR3 reads TGTGCCACCAGCAGAGATACGAGCAGGACAGGGAACACCATATATTTT. Amino acids: CATSRDTSRTGNTIYF.

V and J are TRBV5-1 and TRBJ2-5, with D perhaps matching TRBD2 (5 bases). Germline V lookup: CDR1 SGHRS, CDR2 YFSETQ. Trimming pared 4 bases from V and 7 bases from J, leaving 11 bases between. The CDR3 runs to 12 residues. The CDR3, as DNA: TGCGCCAGCAGCCAGGACCGGGGGACCCAGTACTTC. This translates into CASSQDRGTQYF.